The T cell receptor beta chain under discussion was sequenced for a study of T cells after yellow fever vaccination. The study, taken as a whole, reports: Across the CD4 and CD8 compartments, a small share of clonotypes was present in both.

Trimming cost V 1 base and J 0 bases; bases outside gene matches: 6. The CDR3 runs to 17 residues. Only a few counts were recorded for this clonotype. Its antigen remains unknown. TCRdb fed the 5' RACE reads into MiXCR, producing one record per CDR3 protein. The sample lists some 110,000 distinct CDR3 sequences; roughly 8.9% were seen once. This specimen consisted of CD8+ T cells sorted from PBMCs, obtained 45 days after the yellow fever booster vaccination. The receptor's source is a man aged 25-45 years who received the YFV17D yellow fever vaccine. The chain has TRBV12-3 or TRBV12-4 and TRBJ2-7, with 10 bases lining up with TRBD2. CDR3 in DNA: TGTGCCAGCAGTTTAGAAGCGGGAGGGCCGAACTCCTACGAGCAGTACTTC. Protein sequence: CASSLEAGGPNSYEQYF.